These 27 T cell receptor beta chains share one sample of origin, sequenced in a study of blood T cells in healthy people across ages. With a J-beta primer mix and a sample-barcoded 5' primer, a second PCR ran about 6 to 11 cycles. TCRdb called the 5' RACE reads again in MiXCR, with one record for every CDR3 protein. The sample contains roughly 1,100,000 distinct CDR3 sequences, about 25% of which appear only once. This same sample was also part of a study on T cells of mothers and their children.

The material sequenced was blood. Every receptor here comes from a girl between 2 and 10 years old in good health.

The chain couples TRBV10-2 to TRBJ2-5; D not certain. This CDR3 spans 13 amino acids. CDR1 and CDR2 from the germline V gene are WSHSY and SAAADI. Trimming took 7 bases from V and 4 from J, leaving 13 bases between them. CDR3 bases: TGCGCCAGCATGGTAGATTTTGGAGAGACCCAGTACTTC. Protein product: CASMVDFGETQYF.

The V and J genes are TRBV20-1 and TRBJ2-7; D gene uncertain. The CDR3 has 14 residues. The ends were cut back, 2 bases at V and 2 bases at J, with 13 bases in the middle. The germline V gene encodes CDR1 DFQATT and CDR2 SNEGSKA (reference sequence). CDR3: CSARSPDNTYEQYF. CDR3 in DNA: TGCAGTGCTAGATCCCCGGATAACACCTACGAGCAGTACTTC.

This clonotype was recorded at least ten times. The rearrangement links TRBV7-9 to TRBJ2-3; D call uncertain. V lost 3 bases, J lost 5 bases, and 6 bases lay in between. CDR1 and CDR2 from the germline V gene are SEHNR and FQNEAQ (reference sequence). There are 12 residues in the CDR3. As DNA, the CDR3 is TGTGCCAGCAGCTTCTTAGGAGATACGCAGTATTTT. Translated: CASSFLGDTQYF.

This clonotype was observed a handful of times. V usage is TRBV28 and J usage is TRBJ1-1; weak D call: TRBD1 (5 bases). The length of the CDR3 is 15 residues. The germline gives CDR1 MDHEN, CDR2 SYDVKM. The V end lost 5 bases, the J end lost 5 bases, and 18 bases lay between the germline ends. CDR3 DNA: TGTGCCAGCAGTCTAACCCCTACATCAGGGACTGAAGCTTTCTTT. Its protein product is CASSLTPTSGTEAFF. Together with reference TRBV28 and TRBJ1-1, the CDR3 gives the full variable domain: DVKVTQSSRYLVKRTGEKVFLECVQDMDHENMFWYRQDPGLGLRLIYFSYDVKMKEKGDIPEGYSVSREKKERFSLILESASTNQTSMYLCASSLTPTSGTEAFFGQGTRLTVV.

This clonotype has a handful of counts. The genes are TRBV11-2 and TRBJ2-1; either TRBD1 or TRBD2 may supply D (6 bases each). The CDR3 length is 19 residues. CDR1 and CDR2 from the germline V gene are SGHAT and FQNNGV. The V end was cut by 3 bases, the J end by 2 bases, with 23 bases between. In nucleotides, the CDR3 is TGTGCCAGCAGCTTTTTACAGGGTTCCGGGAGATTAGCCTACAATGAGCAGTTCTTC. Its translation is CASSFLQGSGRLAYNEQFF.

The chain recombines TRBV5-1 with TRBJ1-4; D is uncertain. Trimming took 3 bases from V and 11 from J, leaving 17 bases between them. The CDR3 sequence is 14 residues long. Germline V gene data show CDR1 as SGHRS and CDR2 as YFSETQ. The CDR3 spells CASSSGSPPMKLFF. The CDR3 region has the DNA TGCGCCAGCAGCTCAGGTTCACCACCGATGAAACTGTTTTTT. Variable domain in full (rest from reference TRBV5-1 and TRBJ1-4): KAGVTQTPRYLIKTRGQQVTLSCSPISGHRSVSWYQQTPGQGLQFLFEYFSETQRNKGNFPGRFSGRQFSNSRSEMNVSTLELGDSALYLCASSSGSPPMKLFFGSGTQLSVL.

This clonotype has only one observation. The V call is TRBV6-5, the J call TRBJ1-5; D call uncertain. V gave up 4 bases and J gave up 5 bases, with 9 bases separating them. The CDR3 consists of 13 residues. The germline V gene has CDR1 MNHEY and CDR2 SVGAGI. CDR3 sequence: CASSLWHDQPQHF. In DNA form, the CDR3 reads TGTGCCAGCAGTTTGTGGCATGATCAGCCCCAGCATTTT.

This chain joins TRBV4-3 and TRBJ2-7; D ambiguous. CDR1 is LGHNA and CDR2 is YSLEER in the germline V gene. CDR3 size: 14 residues. Trimming removed 0 bases at V and 0 bases at J, with 6 bases between. The CDR3 region is CASSQDYLSYEQYF. CDR3 sequence (DNA): TGCGCCAGCAGCCAAGATTATCTCTCCTACGAGCAGTACTTC.

The CDR3 loop reads CASSLVGSLQNTNLVGETQYF. As DNA, the CDR3 is TGTGCCAGCAGCTTAGTCGGATCCCTCCAGAATACGAACCTTGTTGGAGAGACCCAGTACTTC. The rearrangement links TRBV11-2 to TRBJ2-5; D is ambiguous. Trimming stripped 1 base from V and 4 bases from J, with 31 bases between. Looked up from germline, CDR1 is SGHAT and CDR2 is FQNNGV. This CDR3 comprises 21 residues.

The chain is built from TRBV3-1 and TRBJ1-5; D is unresolved. The CDR3 runs to 16 residues. Germline V lookup: CDR1 LGHDT, CDR2 YNNKEL (reference sequence). V was pared by 1 base and J by 1 base, with 11 bases between. DNA of the CDR3: TGTGCCAGCAGCCAAGGGGCGGCGGTGAGCAATCAGCCCCAGCATTTT. Protein product: CASSQGAAVSNQPQHF. The full variable domain, rest sourced from reference TRBV3-1 and TRBJ1-5, is DTAVSQTPKYLVTQMGNDKSIKCEQNLGHDTMYWYKQDSKKFLKIMFSYNNKELIINETVPNRFSPKSPDKAHLNLHINSLELGDSAVYFCASSQGAAVSNQPQHFGDGTRLSIL.

V usage is TRBV7-3 and J usage is TRBJ2-1; TRBD2 matches 11 bases. CDR3 size: 16 residues. The ends lost 2 bases at V and 7 bases at J; junction bases unmatched: 7. Germline V gives CDR1 SGHTA, CDR2 FQGTGA. CDR3 protein: CASSLATSGGRNEQFF. The CDR3, as DNA: TGTGCCAGCAGCTTAGCTACTAGCGGGGGTCGAAATGAGCAGTTCTTC. Variable domain in full (rest from reference TRBV7-3 and TRBJ2-1): GAGVSQTPSNKVTEKGKYVELRCDPISGHTALYWYRQSLGQGPEFLIYFQGTGAADDSGLPNDRFFAVRPEGSVSTLKIQRTERGDSAVYLCASSLATSGGRNEQFFGPGTRLTVL.

This clonotype came up a few times. The chain carries TRBV20-1 and TRBJ2-1; D unresolved. The CDR3 has 15 residues. Germline CDR1 DFQATT, CDR2 SNEGSKA (reference sequence). The CDR3 spells CRAHGLSSSYNEQFF. CDR3 in DNA: TGCAGGGCCCACGGGTTATCGAGCTCCTACAATGAGCAGTTCTTC.

This chain uses TRBV29-1 with TRBJ2-3; perhaps TRBD2 as D (7 bases). V gave up 7 bases and J gave up 8 bases, with 10 bases separating them. CDR1 SQVTM and CDR2 ANQGSEA come from the germline V gene. This CDR3 spans 10 amino acids. CDR3: CSAGGATQYF. In DNA form, the CDR3 reads TGCAGCGCTGGGGGGGCTACGCAGTATTTT.

J is TRBJ1-5 and V is TRBV7-9; D gene uncertain. V was pared by 5 bases and J by 5 bases, with 13 bases between. CDR1 is SEHNR and CDR2 is FQNEAQ in the germline V gene (reference sequence). This CDR3 has 14 residues. CDR3 sequence reads: CASSRESTDQPQHF. CDR3 nucleotide sequence: TGTGCCAGCAGCCGGGAATCTACCGATCAGCCCCAGCATTTT.

The chain recombines TRBV7-2 with TRBJ1-2, with TRBD1 matching over 9 bases. This CDR3 spans 17 amino acids. The V gene end was trimmed by 0 bases and the J gene end by 6 bases; junction bases not matched to a gene: 11. From germline, CDR1 is SGHTA and CDR2 FQGNSA. CDR3 nucleotide sequence: TGTGCCAGCAGCTTAGCGAGTATCAGGGACAGGGTGAATGGCTACACCTTC. Translating gives CASSLASIRDRVNGYTF. Together with reference TRBV7-2 and TRBJ1-2, the CDR3 gives the full variable domain: GAGVSQSPSNKVTEKGKDVELRCDPISGHTALYWYRQSLGQGLEFLIYFQGNSAPDKSGLPSDRFSAERTGGSVSTLTIQRTQQEDSAVYLCASSLASIRDRVNGYTFGSGTRLTVV.

This clonotype was counted between two and nine times. This chain joins TRBV4-3 and TRBJ1-3; perhaps TRBD1 as D (6 bases). V gave up 0 bases and J gave up 0 bases, with 24 bases separating them. Looked up from germline, CDR1 is LGHNA and CDR2 is YSLEER. This CDR3 comprises 21 residues. The DNA of the CDR3 is TGCGCCAGCAGCCAAGATCTTATCCTTATAGGACAGCTCAGCTCTGGAAACACCATATATTTT. It specifies CASSQDLILIGQLSSGNTIYF.

The J gene is TRBJ2-7, the V gene TRBV12-5, with D possibly TRBD1 on 6 matching bases. The V gene's germline CDR1 is LGHNT and CDR2 FRNRAP. This CDR3 is built from 14 residues. The V and J ends lost 3 bases and 4 bases respectively, with 13 bases between them. DNA of the CDR3: TGTGCTAGTGGTTTCGGACAGAGTTTATACGAGCAGTACTTC. Translating it yields CASGFGQSLYEQYF.

The chain joins TRBV4-3 to TRBJ2-5; D remains ambiguous. The CDR3 runs to 16 residues. Looked up from germline, CDR1 is LGHNA and CDR2 is YSLEER. The V and J ends lost 0 bases and 2 bases respectively, with 13 bases between them. CDR3 nucleotides: TGCGCCAGCAGCCAAGATTGGGGAATGCCTCAAGAGACCCAGTACTTC. This translates into CASSQDWGMPQETQYF.

A few counts support this clonotype. DNA for the CDR3: TGCAGCGTCCAGGCCTTGAGCGGAGAGACCCAGTACTTC. Translation gives CSVQALSGETQYF. V and J are TRBV29-1 and TRBJ2-5, with D perhaps matching TRBD2 (5 bases). There are 13 residues in the CDR3. Germline-derived CDR1 and CDR2 are SQVTM and ANQGSEA. The germline V and J ends were trimmed by 6 bases and 4 bases, with 15 bases remaining between them.

Points on this clonotype: The junction differs from germline at one of its ends, possibly a read error. The chain uses TRBV7-9 and TRBJ1-1; D unclear. Germline V gene sequence: CDR1 SEHNR, CDR2 FQNEAQ (reference sequence). The CDR3 is 15 amino acids. CDR3 region: CASSLALGLNTGAFF. For the CDR3, the DNA is TGTGCCAGCAGTTTAGCGCTCGGGTTGAACACTGGAGCTTTCTTT.

The CDR3 nucleotides read TGCAGTGCTTCGGTGCGGGACCTGTCTGCCAATGAGCAGTTCTTC. Translating it yields CSASVRDLSANEQFF. This chain links TRBV20-1 with TRBJ2-1, with D possibly being TRBD2 (6 bases). The germline CDR1 and CDR2 sequences are DFQATT and SNEGSKA (reference sequence). The CDR3 totals 15 residues. Trimming cost V 5 bases and J 6 bases, with 20 bases left between them.

The table lists this clonotype with a few counts. The chain couples TRBV3-1 to TRBJ2-7; D gene uncertain. V shed 2 bases and J shed 5 bases, with 7 bases lying between them. The germline CDR1 and CDR2 sequences are LGHDT and YNNKEL (reference sequence). This CDR3 comprises 12 residues. The CDR3 protein is CASSQSLNEQYF. DNA of the CDR3: TGTGCCAGCAGCCAATCCCTCAACGAGCAGTACTTC.

A few counts support this clonotype. V usage is TRBV27 and J usage is TRBJ1-2; perhaps TRBD1 as D (6 bases). Trimming cost V 3 bases and J 6 bases, with 14 bases left between them. From germline, CDR1 is MNHEY and CDR2 SMNVEV (reference sequence). CDR3 length: 14 amino acids. The CDR3 DNA follows: TGTGCCAGCAGTTTGGCAGGGGCATCGGATGGCTACACCTTC. Its translation: CASSLAGASDGYTF.

About this clonotype: Given a much more abundant clone one base away, this may be a read error. The genes are TRBV18 and TRBJ2-5; tentatively, D is TRBD2 (5 bases). The CDR3 extends over 15 amino acids. Germline assignment: CDR1 KGHSH and CDR2 LQKENI. The CDR3 loop reads CASSAEGSMGETQCF. The CDR3 nucleotides are TGTGCCAGCTCAGCAGAAGGTAGCATGGGAGAGACCCAGTGCTTC.

The V call is TRBV28, the J call TRBJ1-2; the D gene is possibly TRBD1 (5 bases). V shed 6 bases and J shed 8 bases, with 10 bases lying between them. The CDR3 length is 11 residues. Germline loops: CDR1 MDHEN, CDR2 SYDVKM. The CDR3 DNA sequence: TGTGCCAGCAGCCGGGGGGAAGGCTACACCTTC. Translation: CASSRGEGYTF.

The genes are TRBV4-2 and TRBJ2-5; D is unresolved. V lost 4 bases and J 4 bases, leaving 13 bases between the germline ends. Germline values: CDR1 LGHNA, CDR2 YNFKEQ. CDR3 length equals 14 residues. CDR3 bases: TGTGCCAGCAGCCTAGCAGCGATTAGAGAGACCCAGTACTTC. It codes for CASSLAAIRETQYF.

This clonotype was found a few times. This sequence joins TRBV29-1 and TRBJ2-5; the match to TRBD2 covers 9 bases. The J call is doubtful: the DNA matches TRBJ2-1 better. Germline V lookup: CDR1 SQVTM, CDR2 ANQGSEA. The CDR3 is made up of 16 amino acids. CDR3 sequence reads: CSVEGVAGAGGSEQFF. The DNA of the CDR3 is TGCAGCGTTGAGGGGGTAGCGGGAGCAGGTGGAAGTGAGCAGTTCTTC.